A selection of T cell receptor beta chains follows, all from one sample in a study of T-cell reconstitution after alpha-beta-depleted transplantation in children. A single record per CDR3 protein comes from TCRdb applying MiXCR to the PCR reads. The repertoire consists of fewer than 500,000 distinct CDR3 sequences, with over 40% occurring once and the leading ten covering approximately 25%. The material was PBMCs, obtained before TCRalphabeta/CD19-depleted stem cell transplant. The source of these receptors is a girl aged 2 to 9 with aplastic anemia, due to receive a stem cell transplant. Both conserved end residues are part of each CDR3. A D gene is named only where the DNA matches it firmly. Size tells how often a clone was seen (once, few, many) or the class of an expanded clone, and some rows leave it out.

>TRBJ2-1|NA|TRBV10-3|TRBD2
CAISGGLAGGQQSADEQFF
TGTGCCATCAGTGGGGGACTAGCGGGAGGGCAACAATCGGCAGATGAGCAGTTCTTC
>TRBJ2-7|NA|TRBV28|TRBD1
CASARTGGAYEQYF
TGTGCCAGCGCCCGGACAGGGGGCGCGTACGAGCAGTACTTC
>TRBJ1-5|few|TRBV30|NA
CAWSTGNNQPQHF
TGTGCCTGGAGTACAGGAAACAATCAGCCCCAGCATTTT
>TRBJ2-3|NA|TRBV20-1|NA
CSAPDSSDTQYF
TGCAGTGCCCCCGACTCATCAGATACGCAGTATTTT
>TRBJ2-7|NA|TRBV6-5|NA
CASSYSEGYEQYF
TGTGCCAGCAGTTACTCGGAGGGCTACGAGCAGTACTTC
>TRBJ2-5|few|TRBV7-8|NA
CASSVTGLKETQYF
TGTGCCAGCAGCGTCACAGGGTTGAAAGAGACCCAGTACTTC
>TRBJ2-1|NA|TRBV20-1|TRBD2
CSARGLAGNNEQFF
TGCAGTGCTAGAGGACTAGCGGGAAACAATGAGCAGTTCTTC
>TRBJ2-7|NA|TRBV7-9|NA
CASTRPESGRLHYEQYF
TGTGCCAGCACCCGTCCCGAGAGCGGGCGGCTCCATTACGAGCAGTACTTC
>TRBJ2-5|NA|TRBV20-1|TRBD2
CSVPPSGGQETQDF
TGCAGTGTTCCTCCTAGCGGGGGGCAAGAGACCCAGGACTTC
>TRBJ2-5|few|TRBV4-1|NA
CASSQDWGIGETQYF
TGCGCCAGCAGCCAAGATTGGGGGATCGGGGAGACCCAGTACTTC
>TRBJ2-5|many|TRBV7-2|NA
CASSSLGASQETQYF
TGTGCCAGCAGCTCCCTGGGGGCTAGCCAAGAGACCCAGTACTTC
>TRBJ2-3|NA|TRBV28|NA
CASSLFGGTDTQYF
TGTGCCAGCAGTTTATTCGGGGGCACAGATACGCAGTATTTT
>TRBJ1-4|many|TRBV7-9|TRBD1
CASSPWTGSATNEKLFF
TGTGCCAGCAGCCCCTGGACAGGTTCGGCAACTAATGAAAAACTGTTTTTT
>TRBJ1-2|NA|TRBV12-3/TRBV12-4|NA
CASSFSGGRKGYTF
TGTGCCAGCAGCTTCAGCGGGGGGCGCAAGGGCTACACCTTC
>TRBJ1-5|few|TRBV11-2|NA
CAISLAPGAHQPQHF
TGTGCCATCAGCTTAGCCCCCGGGGCACATCAGCCCCAGCATTTT
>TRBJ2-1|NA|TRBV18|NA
CASSIANEQFF
TGTGCCAGCTCCATAGCGAATGAGCAGTTCTTC
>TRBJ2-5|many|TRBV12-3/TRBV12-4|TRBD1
CASSARQGADETQYF
TGTGCCAGCAGTGCCCGACAGGGGGCGGATGAGACCCAGTACTTC
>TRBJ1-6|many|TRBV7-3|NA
CASSSGRGDNSPLHF
TGTGCCAGCAGCTCGGGACGGGGGGATAATTCACCCCTCCACTTT
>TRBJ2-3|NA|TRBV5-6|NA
CASSFGTGPRTDTQYF
TGTGCCAGCAGCTTTGGGACGGGGCCCCGCACAGATACGCAGTATTTT
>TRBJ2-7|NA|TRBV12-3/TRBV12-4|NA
CASSSRQYYEQYF
TGTGCCAGCAGTTCGCGACAGTACTACGAGCAGTACTTC
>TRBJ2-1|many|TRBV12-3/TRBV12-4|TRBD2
CASREGLAGGAFYNEQFF
TGTGCCAGCAGGGAGGGACTAGCGGGTGGCGCTTTCTACAATGAGCAGTTCTTC
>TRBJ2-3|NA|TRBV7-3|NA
CASSFRGGIGTDTQYF
TGTGCCAGCAGCTTCCGCGGCGGGATTGGCACAGATACGCAGTATTTT
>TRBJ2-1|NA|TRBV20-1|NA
CSARDTFSGISYNEQFF
TGCAGTGCTAGAGACACGTTTAGCGGAATCTCCTACAATGAGCAGTTCTTC
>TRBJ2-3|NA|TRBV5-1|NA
CASTRTASTDTQYF
TGCGCCAGCACCCGGACAGCTTCCACAGATACGCAGTATTTT
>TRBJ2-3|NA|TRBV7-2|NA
CASSLDGARTDTQYF
TGTGCCAGCAGCTTAGACGGGGCTCGCACAGATACGCAGTATTTT
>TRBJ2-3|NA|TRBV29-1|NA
CSVAGFGTDTQYF
TGCAGCGTTGCAGGATTTGGCACAGATACGCAGTATTTT
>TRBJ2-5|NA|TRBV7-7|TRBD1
CASNLGQGGYQETQYF
TGTGCTAGCAACCTTGGACAGGGGGGCTACCAAGAGACCCAGTACTTC
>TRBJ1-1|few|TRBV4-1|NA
CASSQQVLGPLGQGKNTEAFF
TGCGCCAGCAGCCAACAGGTGTTGGGGCCCCTCGGGCAGGGTAAGAACACTGAAGCTTTCTTT
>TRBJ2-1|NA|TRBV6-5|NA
CASSYGERSSYNEQFF
TGTGCCAGCAGTTACGGGGAGCGCAGCTCCTACAATGAGCAGTTCTTC
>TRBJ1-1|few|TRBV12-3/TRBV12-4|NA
CASRFTGRADTEAFF
TGTGCCAGCAGATTTACGGGCAGGGCGGACACTGAAGCTTTCTTT
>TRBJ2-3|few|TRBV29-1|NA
CSAATDTQYF
TGCAGCGCAGCCACAGATACGCAGTATTTT
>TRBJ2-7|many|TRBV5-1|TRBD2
CASSLDLAGGPYEQYF
TGCGCCAGCAGCTTGGATCTAGCGGGAGGGCCTTACGAGCAGTACTTC
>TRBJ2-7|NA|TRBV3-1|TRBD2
CASSQDWPSGVYEQYF
TGTGCCAGCAGCCAAGATTGGCCTAGCGGGGTCTACGAGCAGTACTTC
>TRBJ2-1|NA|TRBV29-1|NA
CSVDLRGTYNEQFF
TGCAGCGTTGATCTCAGGGGCACCTACAATGAGCAGTTCTTC
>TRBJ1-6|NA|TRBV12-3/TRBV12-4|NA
CASSLQGSPLHF
TGTGCCAGCAGTTTGCAGGGGTCACCCCTCCACTTT
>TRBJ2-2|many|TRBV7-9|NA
CASSSGSRAWNTGELFF
TGTGCCAGCAGCTCAGGGTCGAGGGCCTGGAACACCGGGGAGCTGTTTTTT
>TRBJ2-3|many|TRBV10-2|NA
CASRLVSTDTQYF
TGCGCCAGCAGACTAGTTAGCACAGATACGCAGTATTTT
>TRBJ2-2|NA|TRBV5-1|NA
CASSLRVTPTTNTGELFF
TGCGCCAGCAGCCTGAGAGTTACCCCAACAACTAACACCGGGGAGCTGTTTTTT
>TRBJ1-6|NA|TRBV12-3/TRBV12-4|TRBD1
CASGRDRGVSNSPLHF
TGTGCCAGCGGCCGAGACAGGGGGGTTAGTAATTCACCCCTCCACTTT
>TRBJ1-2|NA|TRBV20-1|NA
CSGTGSLVNYGYTF
TGCAGTGGTACAGGGAGTCTAGTTAACTATGGCTACACCTTC
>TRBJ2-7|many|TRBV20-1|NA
CSAPDRHEQYF
TGCAGTGCTCCTGACAGACACGAGCAGTACTTC
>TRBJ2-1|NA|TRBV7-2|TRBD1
CASGRDRDGNEQFF
TGTGCCAGCGGAAGGGACAGGGACGGTAATGAGCAGTTCTTC
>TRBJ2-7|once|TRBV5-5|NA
CASSLAGQGKYEQYF
TGTGCCAGCAGCTTGGCCGGGCAGGGGAAGTACGAGCAGTACTTC
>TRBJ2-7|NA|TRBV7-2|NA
CASSLGPAGSYEQYF
TGTGCCAGCAGCTTAGGACCAGCGGGTTCCTACGAGCAGTACTTC
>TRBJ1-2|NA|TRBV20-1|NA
CSGNAGDLNYGYTF
TGCAGTGGTAACGCAGGGGACCTCAACTATGGCTACACCTTC
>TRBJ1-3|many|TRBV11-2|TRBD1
CASSLLVTGRNTIYF
TGTGCCAGCAGCTTATTGGTGACAGGGAGAAACACCATATATTTT